This TCR beta chain was found in a study of blood T cell repertoires in COVID-19. As for the study in general: Sites across the United States, Italy and Spain contributed samples from acute and convalescent COVID-19.

In the original analysis: Amplified reference gene primers provided the basis for estimating nucleated cell counts. Here immunoSEQ multiplex PCR was the method, and the copy in TCRdb shows in-frame clones only, minus some. D and trimming come from the DNA, and the V and J calls and clone size come from that table. The repertoire has over 100,000 clones, roughly four fifths of them found once; the top ten carry more than 10%. The germline V and J ends were trimmed by 6 bases and 1 base, with 9 bases remaining between them. The CDR3 length is 13 residues. This sequence joins TRBV12-3 or TRBV12-4 and TRBJ1-1; D remains unclear. The sequence was collected from a woman aged 60-75 years with acute or convalescent COVID-19. Sequences were obtained from peripheral blood. The CDR3 DNA follows: TGTGCCAGCAGACGCGACACGAACACTGAAGCTTTCTTT. This codes for CASRRDTNTEAFF.